Sequencing of this TCR beta chain was carried out in a study of shared clonotypes between healthy human individuals. TCRdb's copy holds only in-frame clones and misses some; the assay was immunoSEQ multiplex PCR. The data show 2 million to 3 million clones, over 85% seen once. This CDR3 spans 14 amino acids. Germline V gene lookup returns CDR1 SGHRS and CDR2 YFSETQ. V lost 0 bases and J 7 bases, leaving 12 bases between the germline ends. The source of this sequence is a man between 18 and 35 years old in good health. The chain employs TRBV5-1 and TRBJ2-3, with D unresolved. The sequenced sample consisted of naive CD4+ T cells sorted from blood. Subset reported: CD45RA+ positively selected. CDR3 sequence: CASSLEFKLNTQYF. DNA of the CDR3: TGCGCCAGCAGCTTGGAGTTCAAACTTAATACGCAGTATTTT.